A selection of T cell receptor beta chains follows, all from one sample in a study of OX40 agonist ivuxolimab in advanced cancers. Libraries were prepared by immunoSEQ multiplex PCR; TCRdb keeps only in-frame clonotypes and omits some of them. The sample has roughly 80,000 clones; roughly nine tenths are singletons. The starting material was CD4+ or CD8+ T cells sorted from blood, obtained in a trial of the OX40 agonist ivuxolimab. The origin of the receptors is an adult with an advanced solid tumor such as melanoma, head and neck, liver or kidney cancer. Both conserved end residues are part of each CDR3. Each record gives: J gene, clone size, D gene, V gene, CDR3 DNA, CDR3 protein. The D gene is left open where the match is weak. Only part of the rows carry a size: once, few, many, or a class if the clone is expanded.

J: TRBJ2-6
size: NA
D: TRBD1
V: TRBV5-8
DNA: TGTGCCAGCAGTGCCAGGGGGACTGGGGCCAACGTCCTGACTTTC
CDR3: CASSARGTGANVLTF

J: TRBJ1-5
size: NA
D: TRBD1
V: TRBV19
DNA: TGTGCCAGTAGTATAAGACAGGGGGCACGGCCCCAGCATTTT
CDR3: CASSIRQGARPQHF

J: TRBJ2-7
size: NA
D: TRBD1
V: TRBV2
DNA: TGTGCCAGCATTGCCCCGAGACAGGGGGCGTACGAGCAGTACTTC
CDR3: CASIAPRQGAYEQYF

J: TRBJ1-3
size: NA
D: TRBD1
V: TRBV4-3
DNA: TGCGCCAGCAGCACGGACAGGGGAGCTTTTGGAAACACCATATATTTT
CDR3: CASSTDRGAFGNTIYF

J: TRBJ2-1
size: NA
D: TRBD2
V: TRBV5-1
DNA: TGCGCCAGCAGCCCGGGACTACTTGCGAATGAGCAGTTCTTC
CDR3: CASSPGLLANEQFF

J: TRBJ2-1
size: NA
D: NA
V: TRBV7-2
DNA: TGTGCCAGCAGCATAGGTCGAGCGGAGGTCAGGAATGAGCAGTTCTTC
CDR3: CASSIGRAEVRNEQFF

J: TRBJ2-2
size: NA
D: NA
V: TRBV5-4
DNA: TGTGCCAGCAGCTTGCAGGTTACCGGGGAGCTGTTTTTT
CDR3: CASSLQVTGELFF

J: TRBJ2-2
size: once
D: TRBD2
V: TRBV7-2
DNA: TGTGCCAGCAGTTATAGCGGGAGTGGCGGGGAGCTGTTTTTT
CDR3: CASSYSGSGGELFF

J: TRBJ1-1
size: NA
D: NA
V: TRBV15
DNA: TGTGCCACCAGCAGAGCGACTGTTGATGGGAACACTGAAGCTTTCTTT
CDR3: CATSRATVDGNTEAFF

J: TRBJ1-1
size: NA
D: NA
V: TRBV5-1
DNA: TGCGCCAGCAGCTTGGGAGGAGACACCAAAGCTTTCTTT
CDR3: CASSLGGDTKAFF

J: TRBJ2-1
size: NA
D: TRBD1
V: TRBV18
DNA: TGTGCCAGCTATCGGGACAGGGGAGACAATGAGCAGTTCTTC
CDR3: CASYRDRGDNEQFF

J: TRBJ1-5
size: NA
D: NA
V: TRBV6-4
DNA: TGTACCAGCACCGGCCCCCCTTCACAGGGTTCCAGACAGCCCCAGCATTTT
CDR3: CTSTGPPSQGSRQPQHF

J: TRBJ2-1
size: NA
D: TRBD2
V: TRBV11-2
DNA: TGTGCCAGCAGCCCGAGGACTAGCGGGAGACTAAACAATGAGCAGTTCTTC
CDR3: CASSPRTSGRLNNEQFF

J: TRBJ2-5
size: NA
D: NA
V: TRBV6-1
DNA: TGTGCCAGCAGCCGCAGGGCCTTCCAAGAGACCCAGTACTTC
CDR3: CASSRRAFQETQYF

J: TRBJ2-2
size: NA
D: NA
V: TRBV9
DNA: TGTGCCAGCAGCGTCGGCCACGGGGAGCTGTTTTTT
CDR3: CASSVGHGELFF

J: TRBJ2-7
size: few
D: TRBD2
V: TRBV7-9
DNA: TGTGCCAGCAGCTTAGGTCTAGCGGGAGGGCCGAGGGAGCAGTACTTC
CDR3: CASSLGLAGGPREQYF

J: TRBJ2-1
size: NA
D: NA
V: TRBV15
DNA: TGTGCCACCAGCAGAGATCGTCCCACCTACAATGAGCAGTTCTTC
CDR3: CATSRDRPTYNEQFF

J: TRBJ1-4
size: NA
D: NA
V: TRBV25-1
DNA: TGTGCCAGCAGTGCCTGGGATCGCAGAGATGAAAAACTGTTTTTT
CDR3: CASSAWDRRDEKLFF

J: TRBJ1-1
size: NA
D: NA
V: TRBV19
DNA: TGTGCCAGTAGTGCCCTCCGGACCAGTGGGAACACTGAAGCTTTCTTT
CDR3: CASSALRTSGNTEAFF

J: TRBJ1-1
size: NA
D: NA
V: TRBV7-2
DNA: TGTGCCAGCAGCTTATCCTGGGGAAACACTGAAGCTTTCTTT
CDR3: CASSLSWGNTEAFF

J: TRBJ2-1
size: NA
D: TRBD2
V: TRBV15
DNA: TGTGCCACCAGCAGGCAATTGGGACTAGCGGGAAAAGGGGGTGAGCAGTTCTTC
CDR3: CATSRQLGLAGKGGEQFF

J: TRBJ2-1
size: once
D: NA
V: TRBV9
DNA: TGTGCCAGCAGCGTTGGAGGTTTGGGGAATGAGCAGTTCTTC
CDR3: CASSVGGLGNEQFF

J: TRBJ1-5
size: NA
D: TRBD1
V: TRBV28
DNA: TGTGCCAGCAGTCCGGGACAGGGATTGAATCAGCCCCAGCATTTT
CDR3: CASSPGQGLNQPQHF

J: TRBJ2-2
size: NA
D: NA
V: TRBV18
DNA: TGTGCCAGCTCGCCAGACATGGTGGGCACCGGGGAGCTGTTTTTT
CDR3: CASSPDMVGTGELFF

J: TRBJ2-7
size: NA
D: NA
V: TRBV5-1
DNA: TGCGCCAGCAGCTTGGACGGCACTCACGAGCAGTACTTC
CDR3: CASSLDGTHEQYF

J: TRBJ2-1
size: NA
D: NA
V: TRBV6-1
DNA: TGTGCCAGCAGTGAAGACGCCGGGGGTCATTCCTACAATGAGCAGTTCTTC
CDR3: CASSEDAGGHSYNEQFF

J: TRBJ1-3
size: NA
D: TRBD1
V: TRBV6-5
DNA: TGTGCCAGCAGTTACACCCCCGGGACAGGAGGAAACACCATATATTTT
CDR3: CASSYTPGTGGNTIYF

J: TRBJ2-1
size: NA
D: TRBD2
V: TRBV7-3
DNA: TGTGCCAGCAGCTTTCTAGCGGGAGCGTACAATGAGCAGTTCTTC
CDR3: CASSFLAGAYNEQFF

J: TRBJ2-1
size: NA
D: NA
V: TRBV6-1
DNA: TGTGCCAGCAGTGAAGAAGGGGGAGGCCTTTTAGATGAGCAGTTCTTC
CDR3: CASSEEGGGLLDEQFF

J: TRBJ1-2
size: NA
D: TRBD1
V: TRBV19
DNA: TGTGCCAGTAGTTCACAGGGGGACTATGGCTACACCTTC
CDR3: CASSSQGDYGYTF

J: TRBJ2-3
size: once
D: NA
V: TRBV7-7
DNA: TGTGCTAGCAGCCTGTCTAGTACCACAGATACGCAGTATTTT
CDR3: CASSLSSTTDTQYF

J: TRBJ1-5
size: NA
D: TRBD1
V: TRBV10-1
DNA: TGCGCCAGCATCTCACCCCGGGACAGGGGGCGACAGCCCCAGCATTTT
CDR3: CASISPRDRGRQPQHF

J: TRBJ1-5
size: few
D: NA
V: TRBV28
DNA: TGTGCCAGCAGTTTACGGCAGGGCAATCAGCCCCAGCATTTT
CDR3: CASSLRQGNQPQHF

J: TRBJ1-4
size: NA
D: NA
V: TRBV30
DNA: TGTGCCTGGAGTGTGGGCCGATTCACTAATGAAAAACTGTTTTTT
CDR3: CAWSVGRFTNEKLFF

J: TRBJ2-6
size: NA
D: NA
V: TRBV28
DNA: TGTGCCAGCAGTTCACAGGGTTATGGGGCCAACGTCCTGACTTTC
CDR3: CASSSQGYGANVLTF

J: TRBJ1-4
size: NA
D: NA
V: TRBV18
DNA: TGTGCCAGCTCACCCAGGCCAGGGGAGGGAGAAAAACTGTTTTTT
CDR3: CASSPRPGEGEKLFF

J: TRBJ2-1
size: NA
D: NA
V: TRBV2
DNA: TGTGCCAGCAGTTCCCGGTGGGAGCAGTTCTTC
CDR3: CASSSRWEQFF

J: TRBJ2-5
size: NA
D: NA
V: TRBV19
DNA: TGTGCCAGTAGTATAGATCGGGGAAGCTCGGAGACCCAGTACTTC
CDR3: CASSIDRGSSETQYF

J: TRBJ2-1
size: once
D: TRBD2
V: TRBV9
DNA: TGTGCCAGCAGCGCCTCAAGCGGGGGCCCCTACAATGAGCAGTTCTTC
CDR3: CASSASSGGPYNEQFF

J: TRBJ1-4
size: NA
D: NA
V: TRBV25-1
DNA: TGTGCCAGCAGCCGCGGAAGAGTCGGTGAAAAACTGTTTTTT
CDR3: CASSRGRVGEKLFF

J: TRBJ1-5
size: NA
D: TRBD1
V: TRBV7-3
DNA: TGTGCCAGCAGCCCAGACCGGACAGGGAATGGCAATCAGCCCCAGCATTTT
CDR3: CASSPDRTGNGNQPQHF

J: TRBJ2-7
size: NA
D: NA
V: TRBV5-6
DNA: TGTGCCAGCAGCTTGTTCGGCAGGGTGGGATACTTC
CDR3: CASSLFGRVGYF

J: TRBJ1-3
size: NA
D: NA
V: TRBV19
DNA: TGTGCCAGTAGCGACATCGGGTATTCTGGAAACACCATATATTTT
CDR3: CASSDIGYSGNTIYF

J: TRBJ1-2
size: NA
D: NA
V: TRBV4-1
DNA: TGCGCCAGCAGCCATCCCCAAAGAGGTAACTATGGCTACACCTTC
CDR3: CASSHPQRGNYGYTF

J: TRBJ2-7
size: NA
D: NA
V: TRBV9
DNA: TGTGCCAGCAGCGTCTCCACAGGGACACCCAGTCCCTACGAGCAGTACTTC
CDR3: CASSVSTGTPSPYEQYF

J: TRBJ2-1
size: once
D: NA
V: TRBV11-2
DNA: TGTGCCAGCAGCCCTACGTCTAGCCCCCATGAGCAGTTCTTC
CDR3: CASSPTSSPHEQFF

J: TRBJ2-3
size: NA
D: NA
V: TRBV18
DNA: TGTGCCAGCTCACCAAATTGGGGTTCCACAGATACGCAGTATTTT
CDR3: CASSPNWGSTDTQYF

J: TRBJ2-1
size: NA
D: TRBD2
V: TRBV2
DNA: TGTGCCAGCAAACTAGCGAAGGTCAATGAGCAGTTCTTC
CDR3: CASKLAKVNEQFF

J: TRBJ2-7
size: once
D: TRBD2
V: TRBV14
DNA: TGTGCCAGCAGCCAAAAGGGCCCCCTTGGGCTAGCGGGAGAGGACGCCTCCTACGAGCAGTACTTC
CDR3: CASSQKGPLGLAGEDASYEQYF